This TCR beta chain was recovered during a study of cytomegalovirus exposure and HLA in healthy donors. Points from the study as a whole: It was reported that TCR beta sequences correctly inferred the HLA-A and HLA-B alleles for most subjects. The majority of TCR sequences were rare, yet some public TCRs appeared in many donors. Links to common viral pathogens appeared, in a later analysis, for several of the most significant clusters.

Remarks on this clone: Its target is not known.

The CDR3 runs to 15 residues. The trim removed 0 bases at V and 4 bases at J, leaving 3 bases unmatched. Germline assignment: CDR1 LGHNA and CDR2 YNFKEQ. Both 60 Vbeta primers and 13 Jbeta primers went into the PCR. Clones were sequenced by immunoSEQ multiplex PCR, and TCRdb holds only the in-frame ones, with some missing. The repertoire includes about 110,000 clones, over 70% of them detected once, and 2.5% to 3.5% sits in the top ten. This chain uses TRBV4-2 with TRBJ1-3; 7 nucleotides align to TRBD1. Source material: PBMCs. This receptor was obtained from a female donor in good health and CMV-seronegative. The CDR3 DNA is TGTGCCAGCAGCCAAGAACAGGGGCAGGGAAACACCATATATTTT. Translated, it gives CASSQEQGQGNTIYF.